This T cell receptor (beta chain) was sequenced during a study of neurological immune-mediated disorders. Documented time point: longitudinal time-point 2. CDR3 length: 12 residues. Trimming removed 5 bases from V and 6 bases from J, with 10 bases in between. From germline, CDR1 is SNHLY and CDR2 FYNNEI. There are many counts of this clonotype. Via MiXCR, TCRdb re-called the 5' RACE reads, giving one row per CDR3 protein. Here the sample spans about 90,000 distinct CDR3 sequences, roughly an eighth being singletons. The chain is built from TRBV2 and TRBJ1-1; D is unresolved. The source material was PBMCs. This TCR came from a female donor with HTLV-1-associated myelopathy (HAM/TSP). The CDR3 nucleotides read TGTGCCAGCAGTCTCGGGTCCGCTGAAGCTTTCTTT. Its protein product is CASSLGSAEAFF. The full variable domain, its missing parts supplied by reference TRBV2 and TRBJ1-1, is EPEVTQTPSHQVTQMGQEVILRCVPISNHLYFYWYRQILGQKVEFLVSFYNNEISEKSEIFDDQFSVERPDGSNFTLKIRSTKLEDSAMYFCASSLGSAEAFFGQGTRLTVV.